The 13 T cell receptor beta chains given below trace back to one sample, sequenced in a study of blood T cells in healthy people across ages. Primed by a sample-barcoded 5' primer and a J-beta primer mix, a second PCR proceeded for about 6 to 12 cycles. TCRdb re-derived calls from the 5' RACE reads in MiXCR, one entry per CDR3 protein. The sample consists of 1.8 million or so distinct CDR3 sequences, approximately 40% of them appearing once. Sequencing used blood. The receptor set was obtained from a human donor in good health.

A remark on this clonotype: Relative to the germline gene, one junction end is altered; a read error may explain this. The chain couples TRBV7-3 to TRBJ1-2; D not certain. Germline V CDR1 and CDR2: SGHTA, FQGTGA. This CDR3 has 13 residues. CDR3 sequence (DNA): TGTGCCAACAGCTTAACTCAGAGCGAGGGCTACACCTTC. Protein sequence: CANSLTQSEGYTF.

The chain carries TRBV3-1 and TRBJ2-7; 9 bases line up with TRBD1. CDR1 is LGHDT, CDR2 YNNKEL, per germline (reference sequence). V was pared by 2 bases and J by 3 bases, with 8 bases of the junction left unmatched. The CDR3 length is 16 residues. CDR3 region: CASSQTQGARFYEQYF. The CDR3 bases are TGTGCCAGCAGCCAAACACAGGGGGCGAGATTCTACGAGCAGTACTTC.

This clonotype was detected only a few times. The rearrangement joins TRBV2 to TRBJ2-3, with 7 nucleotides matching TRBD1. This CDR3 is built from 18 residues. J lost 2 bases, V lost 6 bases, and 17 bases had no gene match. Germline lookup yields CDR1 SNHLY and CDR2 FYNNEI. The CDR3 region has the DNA TGTGCCAGCAGGATAGAGACAGGGACCAACCTTTACACAGATACGCAGTATTTT. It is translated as CASRIETGTNLYTDTQYF.

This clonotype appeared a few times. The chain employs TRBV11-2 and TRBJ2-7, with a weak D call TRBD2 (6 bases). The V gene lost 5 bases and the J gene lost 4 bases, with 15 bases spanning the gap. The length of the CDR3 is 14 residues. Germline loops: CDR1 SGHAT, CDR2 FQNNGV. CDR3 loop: CASSKTLGGYEQYF. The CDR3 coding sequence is TGTGCCAGCAGCAAAACTCTTGGGGGGTACGAGCAGTACTTC.

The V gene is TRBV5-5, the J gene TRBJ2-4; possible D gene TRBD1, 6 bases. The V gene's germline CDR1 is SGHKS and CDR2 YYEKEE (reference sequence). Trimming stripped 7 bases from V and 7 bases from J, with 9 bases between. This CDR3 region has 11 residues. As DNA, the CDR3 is TGTGCCAGCGGCGACAGGAACATTCAGTACTTC. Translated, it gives CASGDRNIQYF.

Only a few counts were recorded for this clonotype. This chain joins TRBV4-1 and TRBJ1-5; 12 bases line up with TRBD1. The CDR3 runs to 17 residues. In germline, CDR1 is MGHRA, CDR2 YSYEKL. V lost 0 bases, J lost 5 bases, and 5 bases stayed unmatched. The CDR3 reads CASSQEIGTGGYQPQHF. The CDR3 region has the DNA TGCGCCAGCAGCCAAGAAATCGGGACAGGGGGCTATCAGCCCCAGCATTTT.

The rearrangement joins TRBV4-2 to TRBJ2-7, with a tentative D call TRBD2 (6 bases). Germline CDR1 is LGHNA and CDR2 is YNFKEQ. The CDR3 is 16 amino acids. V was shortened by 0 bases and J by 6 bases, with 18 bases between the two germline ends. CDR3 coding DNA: TGTGCCAGCAGCCAAGATAAAGTGCGGGGTCTCCTCGAGCAGTACTTC. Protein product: CASSQDKVRGLLEQYF.

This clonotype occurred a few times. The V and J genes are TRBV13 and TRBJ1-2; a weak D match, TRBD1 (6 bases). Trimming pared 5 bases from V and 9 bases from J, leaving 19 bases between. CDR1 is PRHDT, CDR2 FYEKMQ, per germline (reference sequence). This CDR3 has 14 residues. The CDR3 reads CASSPGRDKRSYTF. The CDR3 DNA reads TGTGCCAGCAGCCCCGGCCGGGACAAGCGGAGCTACACCTTC.

The CDR3 nucleotides read TGTGCCAGCAGCCAAGCTAGCGGGGGAAGCTCTGGGGCCAACGTCCTGACTTTC. As protein: CASSQASGGSSGANVLTF. This chain connects TRBV4-2 to TRBJ2-6; 10 nucleotides line up with TRBD2. The V segment lost 1 base and the J segment 0 bases; nucleotides outside the gene matches: 3. Germline V gene data show CDR1 as LGHNA and CDR2 as YNFKEQ. The CDR3 is 18 residues long.

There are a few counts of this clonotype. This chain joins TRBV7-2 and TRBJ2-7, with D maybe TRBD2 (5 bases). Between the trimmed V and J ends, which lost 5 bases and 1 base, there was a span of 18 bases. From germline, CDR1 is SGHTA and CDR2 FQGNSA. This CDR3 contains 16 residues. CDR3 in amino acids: CASSPTLWESSYEQYF. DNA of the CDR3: TGTGCCAGCAGCCCCACCTTGTGGGAGAGTTCCTACGAGCAGTACTTC.

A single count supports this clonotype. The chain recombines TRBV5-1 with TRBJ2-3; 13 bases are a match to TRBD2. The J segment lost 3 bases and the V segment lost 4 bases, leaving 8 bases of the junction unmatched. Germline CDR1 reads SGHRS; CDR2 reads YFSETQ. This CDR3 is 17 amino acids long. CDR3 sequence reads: CASSLGLAGIGTDTQYF. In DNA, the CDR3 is TGCGCCAGCAGCCTGGGACTAGCGGGGATAGGTACAGATACGCAGTATTTT. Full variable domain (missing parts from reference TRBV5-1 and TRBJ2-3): KAGVTQTPRYLIKTRGQQVTLSCSPISGHRSVSWYQQTPGQGLQFLFEYFSETQRNKGNFPGRFSGRQFSNSRSEMNVSTLELGDSALYLCASSLGLAGIGTDTQYFGPGTRLTVL.

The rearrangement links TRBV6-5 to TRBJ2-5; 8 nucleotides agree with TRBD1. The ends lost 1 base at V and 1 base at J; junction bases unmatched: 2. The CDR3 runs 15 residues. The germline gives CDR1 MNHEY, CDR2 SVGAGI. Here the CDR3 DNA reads TGTGCCAGCAGTTACTGGGACAGGTCCCAAGAGACCCAGTACTTC. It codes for CASSYWDRSQETQYF.

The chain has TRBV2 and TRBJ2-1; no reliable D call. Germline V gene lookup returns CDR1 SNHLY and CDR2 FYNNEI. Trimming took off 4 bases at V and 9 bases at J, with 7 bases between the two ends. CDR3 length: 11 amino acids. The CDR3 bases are TGTGCCAGCAGTGGGGTTGGTGAGCAGTTCTTC. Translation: CASSGVGEQFF.